This entry concerns a single T cell receptor (beta chain). No antigen is known for it. The assay was immunoSEQ multiplex PCR, and TCRdb's table has in-frame clones only and misses some. The data contain about 32,000 clones, around 80% of them singletons. The sample comes from a study of a mutant IDH1 vaccine in newly diagnosed glioma. On the study more broadly: Vaccination was launched 4-6 weeks after radiotherapy alone, or with temozolomide cycles. Treated patients comprised roughly 60% males and approximately 40% females, mean age approximately 42 years. V12 fell at week 35 and V13, the study end, at week 47.

Stated time point: week 35, safety follow-up. It was 300 ug of mutant IDH1 20-mer peptide that made up each vaccine dose, given with topical imiquimod. Study conclusions and caveats: Around 93% of patients showed vaccine-induced immune responses across multiple MHC alleles.

The sample was PBMCs, taken from a glioma patient whose treatment included an IDH1 peptide vaccine. The source is a woman aged 18-30 years with glioma.

The CDR3 region is CASSLGLAGHEQYF. As DNA, the CDR3 is TGCGCCAGCAGCTTGGGACTAGCGGGACACGAGCAGTACTTC. J is TRBJ2-7 and V is TRBV5-1, with TRBD2 matching over 11 bases. V was clipped by 0 bases and J by 5 bases; unmatched bases: 1. The germline V gene has CDR1 SGHRS and CDR2 YFSETQ. This CDR3 contains 14 residues.